The entry that follows covers one T cell receptor beta chain sequence. This sample is part of a study of T cell changes during pregnancy in multiple sclerosis. This CDR3 comprises 15 residues. Germline V gene sequence: CDR1 MNHNS, CDR2 SASEGT. With 3 bases removed from V and 4 bases from J, the gap between germline ends came to 13 bases. TCRdb keeps only in-frame clones here, not all; method: immunoSEQ multiplex PCR. The profile covers about 38,000 clones, with over 90% appearing a single time and 0.39% taken by the ten largest. V usage is TRBV6-1 and J usage is TRBJ2-1, with D possibly matching TRBD2 (6 bases). The sequence was obtained from a female donor with multiple sclerosis, enrolled in a pregnancy study. Sequenced material: CD4+ T cells from peripheral blood mononuclear cells, taken in the second trimester of pregnancy. The CDR3 sequence is CASSDTGGRYNEQFF. The CDR3 coding sequence is TGTGCCAGCAGTGATACAGGAGGGAGGTACAATGAGCAGTTCTTC.